This T cell receptor (beta chain) was captured by sequencing in a study of cytomegalovirus exposure and HLA in healthy donors. Study-level information: Unique TCRs numbering around 85 million, obtained from HLA-typed donors, made up an early data release.

This clone was seen a few times. The germline V gene has CDR1 SNHLY and CDR2 FYNNEI. Trimming cost V 6 bases and J 1 base, with 11 bases left between them. The CDR3 runs 14 residues. The PCR was carried out with 60 Vbeta primers and 13 Jbeta primers. Clones were sequenced by immunoSEQ multiplex PCR, and TCRdb holds only the in-frame ones, with some missing. This table has about 160,000 clones, 70% to 85% appearing once. This TCR derives from a male donor in good health and CMV-seronegative. The chain couples TRBV2 to TRBJ2-3; no reliable D call. Sequencing was carried out using PBMCs. The CDR3 nucleotides are TGTGCCAGCAGCCGGAGCTGGGGCACAGATACGCAGTATTTT. Protein: CASSRSWGTDTQYF.